This TCR beta chain was retrieved from a study of graft-versus-host responses after intestinal transplantation (dated by TCRdb to about 2021). Background for the entire study: Multivisceral, liver-intestinal, or isolated intestinal transplants were received by the recipients. All recipients received anti-thymocyte globulin induction followed by maintenance tacrolimus and steroids for about three years. Bulk TCR-beta CDR3 sequencing was used to track graft-versus-host and host-versus-graft alloreactive T cell clones in the graft, circulation and bone marrow after intestinal transplantation. Alloreactive clones were identified by sequencing pre-transplant mixed lymphocyte reaction products and comparing them with unstimulated pre-transplant donor and recipient T cells. The cohort enrolled 24 intestinal transplant recipients, one of whom was a retransplant, and a few patients without pretransplant specimens were excluded. Donor T cell macrochimerism was defined as a peak of at least 4% donor T cells among recipient peripheral blood mononuclear cells. Rather than going through the commercial service, samples from a few later patients were sequenced in-house on an Illumina MiSeq and processed with MiXCR.

Broad study findings and their caveats: Peak levels of circulating GvH clones were associated with declines in HvG clones early after transplant. GvH clones were detected in recipient bone marrow, and some appeared earlier in ileal mucosa or blood, consistent with an intestinal mucosal origin. In the allografts of patients with donor T cell macrochimerism, GvH to HvG T cell clonal ratios were high. The relatively low number and heterogeneity of intestinal transplant patients limited the conclusions.

This specimen's time point label, interpreted: cells obtained before transplantation from donor or recipient. CD3+CD4+ and CD3+CD8+ populations were FACS-sorted from unstimulated pre-transplant donor and recipient cells taken from spleen or lymph nodes. With respect to this clone: Its antigen target is currently unknown. No qualities accompany the bases; no much larger clone lies one base away.

In the germline V gene, CDR1 corresponds to SGHAT and CDR2 to FQNNGV. The germline ends are 13 bases apart after V is trimmed by 2 bases and J by 2 bases. The CDR3 sequence holds 16 residues, the cysteine and phenylalanine included. Only the CDR3 region is kept as DNA, spanning 48 bases read in frame from base 1. The library was prepared using the immunoSEQ multiplex PCR assay. In most patients, genomic DNA was isolated using the Qiagen DNeasy Blood and Tissue Kit and sent frozen to Adaptive Biotechnologies for TCR sequencing. For most patients, genomic DNA was subjected to high-throughput TCR-beta CDR3 sequencing by Adaptive Biotechnologies. Turning to the authors' computational methods: Adaptive's ImmunoSEQ software was the source of the TCR sequencing data for roughly 19 patients, while a few other patients were processed with MiXCR and VDJtools. CD4 versus CD8 sorting errors were corrected by removing sequences found in both subsets at a frequency ratio below 5:1. Because the origin of CDR3 nucleotide sequences shared between donor and recipient could not be assigned, those sequences were removed. Alloreactive clones required at least 2-fold expansion over unstimulated cells and minimum CFSE-low frequency of 0.002% (template counts) or 0.001% (read counts). Clones were considered mappable if detected in sequenced pre-transplant spleen, lymph node, or MLR CFSE-low populations of the donor or recipient. Cumulative frequency of alloreactive clones was calculated as a percentage of all sequences weighted by copy number. TCRdb re-hosts the immuneACCESS table, in-frame sequences only. Its copies lack some clones; in the studies checked, an unresolved V gene accounts for under half of them, and the cause for the rest is not known. V and J calls and clone size follow that table, whereas D and trimming were derived from the DNA. The sample table records 77,000 or so clones; around 95% of these occur just once. Of the sample, less than 0.65% falls within the top ten clones.

The sample was unstimulated CD8+ T cells sorted from spleen or lymph node cells, taken before intestinal transplant. This TCR derives from a human donor who received an intestinal transplant. Here the chain combines TRBV11-2 and TRBJ1-5; the best D guess is TRBD1, with 5 bases matching. The base sequence is TGTGCCAGCAGCTTATCCGCCGGCAGGGGCAATCAGCCCCAGCATTTT. This translates into CASSLSAGRGNQPQHF.